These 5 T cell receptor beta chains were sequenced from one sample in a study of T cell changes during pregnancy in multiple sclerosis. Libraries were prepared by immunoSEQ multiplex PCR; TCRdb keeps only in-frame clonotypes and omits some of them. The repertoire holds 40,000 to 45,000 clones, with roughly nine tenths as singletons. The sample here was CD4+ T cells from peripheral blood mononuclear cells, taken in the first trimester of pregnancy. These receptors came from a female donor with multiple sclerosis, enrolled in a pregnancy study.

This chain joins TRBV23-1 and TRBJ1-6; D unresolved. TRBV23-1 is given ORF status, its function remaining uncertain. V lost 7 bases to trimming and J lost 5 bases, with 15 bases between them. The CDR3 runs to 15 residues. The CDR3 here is CASIEREPDNSPLHF. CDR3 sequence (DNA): TGCGCCAGCATTGAGCGGGAGCCGGATAATTCACCCCTCCACTTT.

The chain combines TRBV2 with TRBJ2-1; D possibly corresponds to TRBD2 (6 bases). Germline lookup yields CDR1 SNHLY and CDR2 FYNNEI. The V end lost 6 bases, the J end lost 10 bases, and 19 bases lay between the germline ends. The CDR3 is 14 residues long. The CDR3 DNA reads TGTGCCAGCAGACCGGGACGGGAGCGCGACGAGCAGTTCTTC. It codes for CASRPGRERDEQFF.

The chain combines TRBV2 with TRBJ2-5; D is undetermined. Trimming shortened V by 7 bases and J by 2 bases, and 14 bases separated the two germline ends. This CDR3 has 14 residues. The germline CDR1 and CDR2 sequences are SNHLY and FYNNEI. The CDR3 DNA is TGTGCCAGCATGCAGAACGTCGCACAAGAGACCCAGTACTTC. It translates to CASMQNVAQETQYF.

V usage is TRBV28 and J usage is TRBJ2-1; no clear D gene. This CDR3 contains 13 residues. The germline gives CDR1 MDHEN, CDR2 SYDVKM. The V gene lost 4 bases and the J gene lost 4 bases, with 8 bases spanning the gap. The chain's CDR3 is CASSSANYNEQFF. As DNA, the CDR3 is TGTGCCAGCAGTTCCGCGAATTACAATGAGCAGTTCTTC.

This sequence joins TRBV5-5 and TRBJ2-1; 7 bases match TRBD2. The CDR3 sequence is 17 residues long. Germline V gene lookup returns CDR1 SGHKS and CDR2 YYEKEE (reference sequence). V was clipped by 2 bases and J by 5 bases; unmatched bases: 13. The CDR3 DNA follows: TGTGCCAGCAGCTTAGGGGCTAGCGGACTACCCAACAATGAGCAGTTCTTC. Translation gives CASSLGASGLPNNEQFF.